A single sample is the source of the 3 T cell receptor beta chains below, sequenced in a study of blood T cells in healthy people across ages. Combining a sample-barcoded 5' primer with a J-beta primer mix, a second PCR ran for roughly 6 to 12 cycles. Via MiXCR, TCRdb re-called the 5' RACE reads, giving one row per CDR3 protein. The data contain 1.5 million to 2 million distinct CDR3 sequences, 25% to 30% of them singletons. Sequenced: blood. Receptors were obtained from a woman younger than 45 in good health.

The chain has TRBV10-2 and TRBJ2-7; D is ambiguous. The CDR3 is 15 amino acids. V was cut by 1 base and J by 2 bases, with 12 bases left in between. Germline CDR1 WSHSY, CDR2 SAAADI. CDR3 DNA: TGCGCCAGCAGTGAGTGGTTCTCCATTCCCTACGAGCAGTACTTC. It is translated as CASSEWFSIPYEQYF.

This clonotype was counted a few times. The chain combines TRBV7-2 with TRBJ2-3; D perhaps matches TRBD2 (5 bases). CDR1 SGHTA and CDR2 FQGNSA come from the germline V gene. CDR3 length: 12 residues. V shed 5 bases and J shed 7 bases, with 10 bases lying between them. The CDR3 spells CASSQDSNTQYF. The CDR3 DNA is TGTGCCAGCAGCCAGGACTCTAATACGCAGTATTTT.

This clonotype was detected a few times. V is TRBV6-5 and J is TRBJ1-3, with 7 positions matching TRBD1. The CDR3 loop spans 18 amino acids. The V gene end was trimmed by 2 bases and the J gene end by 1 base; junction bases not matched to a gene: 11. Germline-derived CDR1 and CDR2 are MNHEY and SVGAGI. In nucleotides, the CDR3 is TGTGCCAGCAGTTACCCGAAGACAGGGAAGGCTTCTGGAAACACCATATATTTT. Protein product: CASSYPKTGKASGNTIYF.